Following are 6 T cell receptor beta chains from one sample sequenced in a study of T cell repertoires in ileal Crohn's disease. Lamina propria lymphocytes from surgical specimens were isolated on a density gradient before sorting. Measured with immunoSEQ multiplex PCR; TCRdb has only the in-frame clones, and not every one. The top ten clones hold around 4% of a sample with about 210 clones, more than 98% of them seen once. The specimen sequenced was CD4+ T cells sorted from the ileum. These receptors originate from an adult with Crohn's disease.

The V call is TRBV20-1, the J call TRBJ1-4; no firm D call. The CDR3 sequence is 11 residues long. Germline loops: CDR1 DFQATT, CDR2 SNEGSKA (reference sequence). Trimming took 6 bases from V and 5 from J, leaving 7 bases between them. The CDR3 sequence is CSAEQNEKLFF. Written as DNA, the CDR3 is TGCAGTGCCGAACAGAATGAAAAACTGTTTTTT.

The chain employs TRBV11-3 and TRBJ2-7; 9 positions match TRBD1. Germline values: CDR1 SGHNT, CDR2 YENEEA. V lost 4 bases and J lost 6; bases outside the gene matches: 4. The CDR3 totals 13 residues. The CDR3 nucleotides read TGTGCCAGCAGCTCCCCACAGGGGGCCGAGCAGTACTTC. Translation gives CASSSPQGAEQYF.

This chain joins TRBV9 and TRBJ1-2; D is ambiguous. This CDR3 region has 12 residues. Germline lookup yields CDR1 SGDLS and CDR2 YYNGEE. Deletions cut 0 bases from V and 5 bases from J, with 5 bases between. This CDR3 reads CASSVGGYGYTF. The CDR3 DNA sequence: TGTGCCAGCAGCGTAGGAGGTTATGGCTACACCTTC.

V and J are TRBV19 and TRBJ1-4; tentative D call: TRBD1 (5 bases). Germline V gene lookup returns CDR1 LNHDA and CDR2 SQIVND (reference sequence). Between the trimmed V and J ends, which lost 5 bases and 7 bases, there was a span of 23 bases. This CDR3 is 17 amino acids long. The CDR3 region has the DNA TGTGCCAGTAGTTCAGGGATGGCGGTCCCAAGAGGTGAAAAACTGTTTTTT. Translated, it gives CASSSGMAVPRGEKLFF.

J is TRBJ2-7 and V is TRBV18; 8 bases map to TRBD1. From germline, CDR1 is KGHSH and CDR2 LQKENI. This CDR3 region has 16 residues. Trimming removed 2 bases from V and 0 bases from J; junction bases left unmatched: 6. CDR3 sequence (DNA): TGTGCCAGCTCACCAAGGTCGGGACAGGTCTCCTACGAGCAGTACTTC. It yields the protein CASSPRSGQVSYEQYF.

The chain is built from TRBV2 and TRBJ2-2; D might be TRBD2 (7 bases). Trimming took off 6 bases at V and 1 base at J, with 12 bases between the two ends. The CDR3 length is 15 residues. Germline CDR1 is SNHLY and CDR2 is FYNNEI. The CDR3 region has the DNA TGTGCCAGCAGGCGCGGGGGCGGGAACACCGGGGAGCTGTTTTTT. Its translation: CASRRGGGNTGELFF.